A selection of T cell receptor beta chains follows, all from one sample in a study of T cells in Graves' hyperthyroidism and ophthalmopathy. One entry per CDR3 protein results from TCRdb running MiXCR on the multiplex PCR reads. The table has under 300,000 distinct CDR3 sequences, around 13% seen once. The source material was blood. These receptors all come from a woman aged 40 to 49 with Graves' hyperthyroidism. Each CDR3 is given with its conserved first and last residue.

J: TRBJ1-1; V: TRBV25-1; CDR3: CASSESGRGYTEAFF
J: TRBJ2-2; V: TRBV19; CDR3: CASRTANTGELFF
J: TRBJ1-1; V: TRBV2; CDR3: CAGRFNTEAFF
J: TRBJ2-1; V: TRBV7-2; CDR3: CASTQKARGEQFF
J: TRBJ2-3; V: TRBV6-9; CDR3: CASSWGQGAGDTQYF
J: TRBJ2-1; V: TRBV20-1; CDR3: CSVNLGGTEQFF
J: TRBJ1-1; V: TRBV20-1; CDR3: CSALRQRVNTEAFF
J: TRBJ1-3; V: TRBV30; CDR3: CAWNSGTGNTIYF
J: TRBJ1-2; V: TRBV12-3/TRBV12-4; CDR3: CASRHRTGDYGYTF
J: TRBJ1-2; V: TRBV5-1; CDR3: CASSLYGGLGYTF
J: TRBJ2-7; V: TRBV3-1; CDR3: CASSQAGYSYEQYF
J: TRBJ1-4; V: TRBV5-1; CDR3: CASSLQGPDEKLFF
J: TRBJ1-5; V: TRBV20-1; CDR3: CSARGREGQPQHF
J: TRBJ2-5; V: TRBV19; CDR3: CASSPLEPTGDAFQETQYF
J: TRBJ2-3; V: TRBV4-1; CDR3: CASSQGSAYDTDTQYF
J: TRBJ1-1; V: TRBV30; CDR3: CAWILDRNTEAFF
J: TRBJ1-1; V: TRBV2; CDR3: CASSEQGDTEAFF
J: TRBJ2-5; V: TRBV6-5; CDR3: CASSYASGAQETQYF
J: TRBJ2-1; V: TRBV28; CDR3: CASSRTSGRGEQFF
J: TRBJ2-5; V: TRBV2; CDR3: CASRGQGTQYF
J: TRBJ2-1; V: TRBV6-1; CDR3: CASSEEGYNEQFF
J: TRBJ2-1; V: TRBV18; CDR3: CASSPTTGGWNEQFF
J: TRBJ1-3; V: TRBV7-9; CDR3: CASSSDRAGAGNTIYF
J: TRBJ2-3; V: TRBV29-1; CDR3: CSVLLVDTQYF
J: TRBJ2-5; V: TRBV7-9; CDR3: CASSLSSTGGSLETQYF
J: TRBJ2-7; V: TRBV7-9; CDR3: CASSFTVAGRGSGEQYF
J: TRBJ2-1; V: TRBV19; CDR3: CASSMGDRGSDEQFF
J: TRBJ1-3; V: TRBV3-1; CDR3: CASSLTQGIGNTIYF
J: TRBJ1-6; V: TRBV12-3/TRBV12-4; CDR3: CASSFIRGRTSPLHF
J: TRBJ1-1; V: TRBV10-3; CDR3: CAIRGGDTEAFF
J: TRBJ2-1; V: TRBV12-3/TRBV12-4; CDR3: CASSSLTSLRGEKFF
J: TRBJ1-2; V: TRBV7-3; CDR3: CASSPTGQGGGYTF
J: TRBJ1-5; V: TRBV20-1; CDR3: CSAKRLNQPQHF
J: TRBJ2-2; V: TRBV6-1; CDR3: CASSALPGVGELFF
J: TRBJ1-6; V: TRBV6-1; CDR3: CASNAGREESLHF
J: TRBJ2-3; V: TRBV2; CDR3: CASSPTSGSSTDTQYF
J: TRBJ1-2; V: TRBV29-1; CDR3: CSAQRGTLTGGYTF
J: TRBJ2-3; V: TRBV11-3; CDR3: CASSFGYTQYF
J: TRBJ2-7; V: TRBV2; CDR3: CASSEAGVEQYF
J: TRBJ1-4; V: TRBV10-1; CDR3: CASGGQGKNEKLFF
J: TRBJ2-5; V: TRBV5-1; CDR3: CASSPGTSGSTAPNF
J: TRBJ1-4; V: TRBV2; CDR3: CASSDPGVNEKLFF
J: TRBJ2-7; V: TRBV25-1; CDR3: CASSGPSQEQYF
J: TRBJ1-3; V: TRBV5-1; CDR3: CASSLDPGNTIYF